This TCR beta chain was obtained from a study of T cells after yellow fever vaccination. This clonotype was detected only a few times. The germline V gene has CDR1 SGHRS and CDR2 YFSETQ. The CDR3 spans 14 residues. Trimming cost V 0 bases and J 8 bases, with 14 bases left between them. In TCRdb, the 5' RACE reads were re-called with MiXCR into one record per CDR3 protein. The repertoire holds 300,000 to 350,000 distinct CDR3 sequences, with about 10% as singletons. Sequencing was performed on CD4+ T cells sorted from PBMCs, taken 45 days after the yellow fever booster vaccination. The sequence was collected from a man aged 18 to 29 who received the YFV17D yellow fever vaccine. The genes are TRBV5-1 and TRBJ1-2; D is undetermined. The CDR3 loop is CASSLEPQRRGYTF. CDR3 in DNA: TGCGCCAGCAGCTTGGAGCCACAACGGCGCGGCTACACCTTC.